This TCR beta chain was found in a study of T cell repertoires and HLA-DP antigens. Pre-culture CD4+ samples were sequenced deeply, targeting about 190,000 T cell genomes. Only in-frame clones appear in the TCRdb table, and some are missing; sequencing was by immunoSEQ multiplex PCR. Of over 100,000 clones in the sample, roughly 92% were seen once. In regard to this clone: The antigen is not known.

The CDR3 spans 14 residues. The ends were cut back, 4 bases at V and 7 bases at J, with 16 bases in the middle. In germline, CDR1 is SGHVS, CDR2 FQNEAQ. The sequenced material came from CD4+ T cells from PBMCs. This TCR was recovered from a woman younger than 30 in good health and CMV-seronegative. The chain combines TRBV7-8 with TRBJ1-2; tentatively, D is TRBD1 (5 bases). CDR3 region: CASSSRTQSRGYTF. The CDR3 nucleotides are TGTGCCAGCAGCTCCCGGACACAAAGCCGTGGCTACACCTTC. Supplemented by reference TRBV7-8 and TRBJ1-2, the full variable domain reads GAGVSQSPRYKVAKRGQDVALRCDPISGHVSLFWYQQALGQGPEFLTYFQNEAQLDKSGLPSDRFFAERPEGSVSTLKIQRTQQEDSAVYLCASSSRTQSRGYTFGSGTRLTVV.